This T cell receptor (beta chain) derives from a study of blood T cell repertoires in COVID-19. Background on the study: COVID-19 samples collected from the United States, Italy and Spain covered acute and convalescent phases. PBMCs, B-cell-depleted T cells, or T cells were the source of the cDNA or gDNA that made up the material.

Original handling: The authors estimated nucleated cell counts from reference gene primer amplification. This table comes from immunoSEQ multiplex PCR, and its TCRdb copy is limited to in-frame clones, with some not included. Clonal size and the V and J genes are those of that table, whereas D and trimming came from the DNA. Of 95,000 to 150,000 clones in the sample, 82% were seen once. The CDR3 has 14 residues. With 3 bases removed from V and 5 bases from J, the gap between germline ends came to 13 bases. CDR1 and CDR2 from the germline V gene are LNHNV and YYDKDF (reference sequence). This clonotype was obtained from a woman in her sixties or seventies with acute or convalescent COVID-19. The chain combines TRBV15 with TRBJ1-2; weak D call: TRBD1 (5 bases). The sample consisted of peripheral blood. The CDR3 DNA reads as TGTGCCACCAGCAGTGGCTCGGGGGGATATGGCTACACCTTC. Its translation: CATSSGSGGYGYTF.